This TCR beta chain emerged from a study of T cell changes during pregnancy in multiple sclerosis. This CDR3 has 16 amino acids. Germline V gene data show CDR1 as SGDLS and CDR2 as YYNGEE. V was pared by 3 bases and J by 5 bases, with 12 bases of the junction left unmatched. Data came from immunoSEQ multiplex PCR; TCRdb stores just in-frame clones and leaves some out. The sample lists tens of thousands of clones; roughly 92% were seen once. This receptor was obtained from a female donor with multiple sclerosis, enrolled in a pregnancy study. The chain combines TRBV9 with TRBJ2-5; 8 bases are shared with TRBD2. The sample in question was peripheral blood, obtained in the first trimester of pregnancy. CDR3 sequence (DNA): TGTGCCAGCAGCGGGTCTCAAGGACTAGCAGGGGAGACCCAGTACTTC. It yields the protein CASSGSQGLAGETQYF.